Listed below are T cell receptor beta chains from one sample, sequenced in a study of graft-versus-host responses after intestinal transplantation. The data were produced by immunoSEQ multiplex PCR, yet TCRdb's version contains in-frame clones alone and is incomplete. The sample has more than 55,000 clones; approximately 90% are singletons. Source: PBMCs, taken 26 days after transplant. The receptors come from a human patient who received an intestinal transplant, so some T cells may come from the graft donor. CDR3s include the opening cysteine and the closing phenylalanine or tryptophan. Not every row has a clone size; where given, it reads once, few, many or a size class.

CDR3 protein: CASSLRTEETQYF
V gene: TRBV7-7
clone size: once
J gene: TRBJ2-5

CDR3 protein: CAWSRRQGDTEAFF
V gene: TRBV30
clone size: -
J gene: TRBJ1-1

CDR3 protein: CATSREGAPSYEQYF
V gene: TRBV15
clone size: -
J gene: TRBJ2-7

CDR3 protein: CASSFGTGPNYGYTF
V gene: TRBV5-6
clone size: once
J gene: TRBJ1-2

CDR3 protein: CASRQPGPSGRNSYNEQFF
V gene: TRBV5-6
clone size: -
J gene: TRBJ2-1

CDR3 protein: CASSIGTGRPYNEQFF
V gene: TRBV19
clone size: -
J gene: TRBJ2-1

CDR3 protein: CASSWIAGEDNEQFF
V gene: TRBV5-1
clone size: -
J gene: TRBJ2-1

CDR3 protein: CATSGTEAFF
V gene: TRBV10-3
clone size: -
J gene: TRBJ1-1

CDR3 protein: CASSSEGASGNTIYF
V gene: TRBV9
clone size: -
J gene: TRBJ1-3

CDR3 protein: CASSSENSNEKLFF
V gene: TRBV6-5
clone size: few
J gene: TRBJ1-4

CDR3 protein: CASSVDAGTGLWGYTF
V gene: TRBV9
clone size: -
J gene: TRBJ1-2

CDR3 protein: CASSENQAQETQYF
V gene: TRBV6-1
clone size: -
J gene: TRBJ2-5

CDR3 protein: CAWTKRGYSGSEQFF
V gene: TRBV30
clone size: once
J gene: TRBJ2-1

CDR3 protein: CASSADRAGGELFF
V gene: TRBV28
clone size: -
J gene: TRBJ2-2

CDR3 protein: CASSQGMNTEAFF
V gene: TRBV6-1
clone size: once
J gene: TRBJ1-1

CDR3 protein: CASSFRGRAGEDNEQFF
V gene: TRBV4-1
clone size: -
J gene: TRBJ2-1

CDR3 protein: CASSQGVGAFF
V gene: TRBV25-1
clone size: -
J gene: TRBJ1-1

CDR3 protein: CASMRTGGSETQYF
V gene: TRBV28
clone size: -
J gene: TRBJ2-5

CDR3 protein: CASSGEDISNQPQHF
V gene: TRBV28
clone size: -
J gene: TRBJ1-5

CDR3 protein: CAISESGNRGNSPLHF
V gene: TRBV10-3
clone size: -
J gene: TRBJ1-6

CDR3 protein: CASSWADRLARYEQYF
V gene: TRBV28
clone size: -
J gene: TRBJ2-7